The entry below describes one T cell receptor (beta chain). The antigen remains unidentified. PCR or immunohistochemistry showed mismatch repair deficiency in every enrolled patient. TCRs were sequenced from a few patients responding to pembrolizumab. Generated by immunoSEQ multiplex PCR, the TCRdb table keeps only in-frame clones and is missing some. This sample has roughly 130,000 clones, with 88% found just once. This CDR3 has 14 amino acids. V shed 8 bases and J 5 bases; nucleotides not matched to a gene: 9. Germline V lookup: CDR1 MDHEN, CDR2 SYDVKM. The data derive from a study of PD-1 blockade in mismatch repair-deficient tumors. Study context: Enrolled about 2012-2016, patients had progressing, pretreated mismatch repair-deficient cancers of 12 to 13 types. General study results and limits: Tumor-resident clones, often undetectable pretreatment in blood, expanded then contracted after pembrolizumab.

The sequence derives from an adult with mismatch repair-deficient cancer. The V call is TRBV28, the J call TRBJ2-1; 7 bases are shared with TRBD1. Source: peripheral blood, taken 70 to 72 weeks after starting pembrolizumab. The CDR3 region has the DNA TGTGCCAGCGGAACCGGGACAGTCCACAATGAGCAGTTCTTC. Encoded protein: CASGTGTVHNEQFF.